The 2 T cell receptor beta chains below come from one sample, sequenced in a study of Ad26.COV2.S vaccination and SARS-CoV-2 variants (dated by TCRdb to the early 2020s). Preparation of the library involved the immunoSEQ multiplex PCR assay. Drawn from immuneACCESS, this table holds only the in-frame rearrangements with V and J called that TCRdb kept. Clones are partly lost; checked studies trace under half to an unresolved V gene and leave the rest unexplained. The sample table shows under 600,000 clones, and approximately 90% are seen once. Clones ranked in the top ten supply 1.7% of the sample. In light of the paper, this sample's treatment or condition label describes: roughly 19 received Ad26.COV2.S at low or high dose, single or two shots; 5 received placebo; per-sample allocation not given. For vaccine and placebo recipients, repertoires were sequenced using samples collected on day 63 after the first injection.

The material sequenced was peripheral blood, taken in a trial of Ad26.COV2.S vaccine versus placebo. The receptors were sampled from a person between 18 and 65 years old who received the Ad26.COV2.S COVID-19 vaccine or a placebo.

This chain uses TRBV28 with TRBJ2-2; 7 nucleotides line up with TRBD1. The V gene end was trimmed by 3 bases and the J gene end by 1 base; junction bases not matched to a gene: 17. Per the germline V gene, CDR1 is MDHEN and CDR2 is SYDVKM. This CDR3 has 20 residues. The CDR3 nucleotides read TGTGCCAGCAGTTTTATCTATATGAAACAGGGACAGTTGAACACCGGGGAGCTGTTTTTT. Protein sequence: CASSFIYMKQGQLNTGELFF.

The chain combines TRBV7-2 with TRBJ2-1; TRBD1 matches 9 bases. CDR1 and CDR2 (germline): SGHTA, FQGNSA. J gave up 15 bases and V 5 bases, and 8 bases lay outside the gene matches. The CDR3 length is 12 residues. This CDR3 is CASSHQDRGPFF. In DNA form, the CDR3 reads TGTGCCAGCAGCCATCAGGACAGGGGTCCGTTCTTC.